These 20 T cell receptor beta chains were sequenced from one sample in a study of human T cells and chemical hapten exposure (dated by TCRdb to the early 2020s). Library prep was done by RACE. Sequencing was performed on a NextSeq 500. The public reads were run again by TCRdb, first through fastp at Q25 and then through MiXCR, and only productive beta chains were kept. CDR3 protein duplicates are merged, each entry listing the most common genes and DNA. The sample profile shows roughly 50,000 distinct CDR3 sequences; roughly 9.8% of them were found once. The ten largest clones represent 8% to 10% of the sample. This specimen's time point label, per the study, means: pre-sensitization, week 0. The treatment or condition label, read with the paper, signifies: therapeutic diphenylcyclopropenone sensitization with weekly scalp DPC. The sequences come from whole blood, collected in connection with sensitization to the hapten diphenylcyclopropenone (DPC). These TCRs come from a man aged 40-55 years with alopecia areata. Some clones in this sample may be carry-over from other donors' samples.

This chain uses TRBV7-9 with TRBJ2-5, with 7 positions matching TRBD1. J was trimmed by 2 bases and V by 5 bases; bases with no gene match: 14. CDR1 and CDR2 (germline): SEHNR, FQNEAQ (reference sequence). This CDR3 spans 17 amino acids. The CDR3 DNA is TGTGCCAGCAGCCAAAGGCGACAGGGTCCAAGGCAAGAGACCCAGTACTTC. It specifies CASSQRRQGPRQETQYF.

This clonotype came up many times. The chain recombines TRBV7-6 with TRBJ2-2; 13 bases map to TRBD2. V gave up 5 bases and J gave up 0 bases; unmatched junction bases: 6. CDR3 length: 18 amino acids. Germline V lookup: CDR1 SGHVS, CDR2 FNYEAQ. The CDR3 here is CASSKRLAGGPNTGELFF. CDR3 sequence (DNA): TGTGCCAGCAGCAAAAGACTAGCGGGAGGACCGAACACCGGGGAGCTGTTTTTT.

This clonotype was found many times. This chain connects TRBV19 to TRBJ2-3; tentative D call: TRBD2 (5 bases). V shed 10 bases and J shed 0 bases, with 14 bases lying between them. CDR1 is LNHDA and CDR2 is SQIVND in the germline V gene (reference sequence). This CDR3 is 14 amino acids long. DNA for the CDR3: TGTGCCACCCTGAGTAGCGATAGCACAGATACGCAGTATTTT. This sequence encodes CATLSSDSTDTQYF.

The sample holds many counts of this clonotype. The DNA for the CDR3 is TGTGCCAGCAGTGCGGGGACAGTTGGACAGCCCCAGCATTTT. It yields the protein CASSAGTVGQPQHF. The rearrangement links TRBV2 to TRBJ1-5; 7 bases map to TRBD1. Losses at the gene ends were 4 bases for V and 7 bases for J; bases not matched to a gene: 7. Germline CDR1 is SNHLY and CDR2 is FYNNEI. The CDR3 spans 14 residues.

This clonotype was seen ten or more times. The V call is TRBV7-8, the J call TRBJ1-2, with no clear D. The CDR3 spans 14 residues. Trimming removed 5 bases at V and 4 bases at J, with 14 bases between. Germline V CDR1 and CDR2: SGHVS, FQNEAQ. CDR3 residues: CASSPAPQIYGYTF. The CDR3 DNA reads TGTGCCAGCAGCCCCGCCCCACAGATCTATGGCTACACCTTC.

Ten or more counts support this clonotype. V usage is TRBV11-2 and J usage is TRBJ1-3, with no clear D. V dropped 4 bases and J dropped 2 bases, with 15 bases sitting between them. Germline values: CDR1 SGHAT, CDR2 FQNNGV. The CDR3 has 16 residues. Written as DNA, the CDR3 is TGTGCCAGCAGCTCTGGACCCGGCGGGGCTGGAAACACCATATATTTT. Translated, it gives CASSSGPGGAGNTIYF.

The CDR3 DNA follows: TGTGCCAGTAGTATCGGACAGAACACTGAAGCTTTCTTT. This codes for CASSIGQNTEAFF. The chain couples TRBV19 to TRBJ1-1; D is possibly TRBD1 (5 bases). Per the germline V gene, CDR1 is LNHDA and CDR2 is SQIVND (reference sequence). The V and J ends lost 3 bases and 1 base respectively, with 6 bases between them. This CDR3 has 13 amino acids.

In this sample, this clonotype turned up many times. The chain uses TRBV20-1 and TRBJ2-5, with 7 bases aligning to TRBD1. CDR1 and CDR2 (germline): DFQATT, SNEGSKA (reference sequence). Unmatched junction bases numbered 9, after V lost 3 bases and J lost 5 bases. CDR3 length equals 14 residues. The DNA of the CDR3 is TGCAGTGCTAGCCCGACAGGGCTGAAGGAGACCCAGTACTTC. Its protein product is CSASPTGLKETQYF.

This clonotype was counted ten times or more. J is TRBJ1-6 and V is TRBV3-1; D not resolved. This CDR3 comprises 14 residues. V lost 2 bases to trimming and J lost 7 bases, with 9 bases between them. Germline assignment: CDR1 LGHDT and CDR2 YNNKEL (reference sequence). CDR3 sequence reads: CASSQYGPNSPLHF. The CDR3 bases are TGTGCCAGCAGCCAATATGGGCCGAATTCACCCCTCCACTTT.

This clonotype qualifies as hyperexpanded. The rearrangement links TRBV24-1 to TRBJ2-1; D may be TRBD1 or TRBD2 (6 bases each). The CDR3 is 15 residues long. The germline V gene has CDR1 KGHDR and CDR2 SFDVKD. V was cut by 7 bases and J by 4 bases, with 16 bases left in between. This CDR3 reads CATRGRGESYNEQFF. The CDR3 DNA is TGTGCCACCAGGGGTAGGGGGGAGAGTTACAATGAGCAGTTCTTC.

The sample holds many counts of this clonotype. The chain carries TRBV7-3 and TRBJ2-1; 8 bases align to TRBD2. The CDR3 length is 15 residues. CDR1 and CDR2 (germline): SGHTA, FQGTGA. With V trimmed by 6 bases and J by 8 bases, 12 bases remained unmatched. The CDR3 reads CASSFGTRREDEQFF. In DNA form, the CDR3 reads TGTGCCAGCAGTTTCGGGACTAGGAGGGAGGATGAGCAGTTCTTC.

This clonotype was detected many times. V gene TRBV20-1 combines with J gene TRBJ2-2; TRBD2 agrees at 10 bases. CDR1 and CDR2 from the germline V gene are DFQATT and SNEGSKA (reference sequence). This CDR3 spans 14 amino acids. V lost 5 bases, J lost 3 bases, and 3 bases stayed unmatched. The CDR3 bases are TGCAGTGCTGAGCGGGAGGGCCACACCGGGGAGCTGTTTTTT. Translation: CSAEREGHTGELFF.

This clonotype was seen a handful of times. One end of the junction is discordant with germline, which a read error may explain. This chain connects TRBV29-1 to TRBJ2-7; D call uncertain. Germline V CDR1 and CDR2: SQVTM, ANQGSEA. The CDR3 has 15 residues. The CDR3 sequence is CSVEGGKERSYEQYF. The CDR3 DNA sequence: TGCAGCGTCGAAGGTGGTAAAGAACGCTCCTACGAGCAGTACTTC.

This clonotype was found many times. The chain links TRBV6-5 to TRBJ2-1; a possible D gene is TRBD2 (5 bases). The V end lost 5 bases, the J end lost 0 bases, and 11 bases lay between the germline ends. The germline CDR1 and CDR2 sequences are MNHEY and SVGAGI. The CDR3 length is 15 residues. The CDR3 protein is CASSRTGISYNEQFF. CDR3 nucleotides: TGTGCCAGCAGTCGAACCGGGATCTCCTACAATGAGCAGTTCTTC.

The chain combines TRBV9 with TRBJ2-1; 9 bases are shared with TRBD1. Trimming removed 0 bases from V and 5 bases from J; junction bases left unmatched: 9. The CDR3 extends over 17 amino acids. The germline V gene encodes CDR1 SGDLS and CDR2 YYNGEE. CDR3 DNA: TGTGCCAGCAGCGTAGGGTCCGGGACAGGGAGCGACAATGAGCAGTTCTTC. As protein: CASSVGSGTGSDNEQFF. Based on the CDR3 plus reference TRBV9 and TRBJ2-1, the full variable domain is DSGVTQTPKHLITATGQRVTLRCSPRSGDLSVYWYQQSLDQGLQFLIQYYNGEERAKGNILERFSAQQFPDLHSELNLSSLELGDSALYFCASSVGSGTGSDNEQFFGPGTRLTVL.

This clonotype was seen more than once but under ten times. The chain joins TRBV9 to TRBJ2-3; tentatively, D is TRBD1 (5 bases). Trimming cost V 0 bases and J 6 bases, with 14 bases left between them. The length of the CDR3 is 15 residues. Looked up from germline, CDR1 is SGDLS and CDR2 is YYNGEE. The chain's CDR3 is CASSVAGHTEDTQYF. CDR3 coding DNA: TGTGCCAGCAGCGTAGCAGGGCATACCGAGGATACGCAGTATTTT.

The V call is TRBV29-1, the J call TRBJ1-2; D uncertain. V was pared by 6 bases and J by 5 bases, with 19 bases between. CDR3 length: 14 residues. Germline V gene sequence: CDR1 SQVTM, CDR2 ANQGSEA. The CDR3 DNA sequence: TGCAGCGTCCCCTACGGGCAGGCTCCTTATGGCTACACCTTC. Translated, it gives CSVPYGQAPYGYTF.

This clonotype is termed medium-sized (0.01 to 0.1%). V gene TRBV6-2 or TRBV6-3 combines with J gene TRBJ2-7, with 10 bases that match TRBD2. V was clipped by 5 bases and J by 6 bases; unmatched bases: 10. The length of the CDR3 is 15 residues. In germline, CDR1 is MNHEY, CDR2 SVGEGT. The CDR3: CASSLLSGRACEQYF. DNA for the CDR3: TGTGCCAGCAGTCTTCTAAGCGGGAGGGCCTGCGAGCAGTACTTC.

This clonotype showed up many times. J is TRBJ2-7 and V is TRBV28, with 14 bases aligning to TRBD2. Per the germline V gene, CDR1 is MDHEN and CDR2 is SYDVKM. CDR3 length: 18 amino acids. The J segment lost 5 bases and the V segment lost 7 bases, leaving 16 bases of the junction unmatched. DNA for the CDR3: TGTGCCAGCATAAAAGCGGGACTAGCGGGAGTGTCCCGGAACGAGCAGTACTTC. Translating gives CASIKAGLAGVSRNEQYF.

This clonotype was observed a few times. A much more abundant neighbour one base away suggests this may be a read error. V and J are TRBV7-9 and TRBJ2-5; possibly TRBD1 or TRBD2 for D (6 bases each). CDR3 length: 14 residues. CDR1 SEHNR and CDR2 FQNEAQ come from the germline V gene (reference sequence). CDR3 residues: CASSRGGLQETQSF. The CDR3 nucleotides are TGTGCCAGCAGCAGAGGGGGACTCCAAGAGACCCAGTCCTTC.